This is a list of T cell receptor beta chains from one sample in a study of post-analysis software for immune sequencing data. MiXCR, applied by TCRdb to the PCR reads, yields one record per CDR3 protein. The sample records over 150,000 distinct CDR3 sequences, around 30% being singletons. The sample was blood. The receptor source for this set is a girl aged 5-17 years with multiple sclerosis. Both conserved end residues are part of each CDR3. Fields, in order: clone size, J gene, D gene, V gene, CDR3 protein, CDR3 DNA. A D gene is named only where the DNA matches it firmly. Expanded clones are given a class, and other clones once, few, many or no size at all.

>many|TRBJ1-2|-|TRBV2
CASSLGLQNLYGYTF
TGTGCCAGCAGTTTAGGACTCCAAAACCTCTATGGCTACACCTTC
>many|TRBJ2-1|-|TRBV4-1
CASSQEGVLNEQFF
TGCGCCAGCAGCCAAGAAGGCGTACTCAATGAGCAGTTCTTC
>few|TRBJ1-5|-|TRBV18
CASSQTGLGDQPQHF
TGTGCCAGCTCACAAACAGGGCTGGGCGATCAGCCCCAGCATTTT
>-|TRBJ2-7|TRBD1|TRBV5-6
CASSITQGAEVGIYEQYF
TGTGCCAGCAGCATCACCCAGGGGGCTGAGGTGGGGATTTACGAGCAGTACTTC
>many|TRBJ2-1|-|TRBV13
CASSPVGNEQFF
TGTGCCAGCAGCCCTGTGGGAAATGAGCAGTTCTTC
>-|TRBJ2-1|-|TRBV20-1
CSARDFQTGTYNEQFF
TGCAGTGCTAGAGATTTCCAGACGGGGACCTACAATGAGCAGTTCTTC
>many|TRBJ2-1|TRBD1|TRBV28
CASSSLTGVRSSYNEQFF
TGTGCCAGCAGTTCATTGACAGGGGTGAGGAGCTCCTACAATGAGCAGTTCTTC
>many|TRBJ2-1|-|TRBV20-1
CSARDSNGDEQFF
TGCAGTGCTAGAGATTCGAACGGCGATGAGCAGTTCTTC
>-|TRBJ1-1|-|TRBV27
CASSLTAGGEAFF
TGTGCCAGCAGTTTAACCGCAGGAGGTGAGGCTTTCTTT
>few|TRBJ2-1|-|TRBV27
CASSSTPTLRGAAYNEQFF
TGTGCCAGCAGTTCAACCCCAACCCTGAGGGGGGCGGCCTACAATGAGCAGTTCTTC
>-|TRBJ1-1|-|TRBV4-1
CASSQTGMRAMGTEAFF
TGCGCCAGCAGCCAGACGGGAATGAGGGCGATGGGCACTGAAGCTTTCTTT
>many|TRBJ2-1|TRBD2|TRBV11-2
CASSPGLAGNNEQFF
TGTGCCAGCAGCCCGGGACTAGCGGGAAACAATGAGCAGTTCTTC
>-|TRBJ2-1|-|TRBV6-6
CASSYGREPNNEQFF
TGTGCCAGCAGTTACGGACGGGAGCCGAACAATGAGCAGTTCTTC
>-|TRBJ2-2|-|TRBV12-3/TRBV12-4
CASQENTGGLFF
TGTGCCAGCCAGGAGAACACCGGGGGGCTGTTTTTT
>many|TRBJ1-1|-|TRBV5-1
CASSLNPNTEAFF
TGCGCCAGCAGCTTGAACCCTAACACTGAAGCTTTCTTT
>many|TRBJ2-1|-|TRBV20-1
CSARGLLMTQYNEQFF
TGCAGTGCTAGAGGCCTCCTAATGACCCAATACAATGAGCAGTTCTTC
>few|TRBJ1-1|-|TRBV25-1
CASRRGHNTEAFF
TGTGCCAGCAGGCGGGGACATAACACTGAAGCTTTCTTT
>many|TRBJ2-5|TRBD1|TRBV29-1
CSVAGTGDLGETQYF
TGCAGCGTGGCCGGGACAGGGGACCTTGGAGAGACCCAGTACTTC
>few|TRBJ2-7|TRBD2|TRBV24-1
CATSDRLATEQYF
TGTGCCACCAGTGACCGACTAGCAACCGAGCAGTACTTC
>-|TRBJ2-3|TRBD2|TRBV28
CASTPSGRHTDTQYF
TGTGCCAGCACCCCTAGCGGGAGGCACACAGATACGCAGTATTTT
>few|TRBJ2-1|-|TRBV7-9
CASSGDEQFF
TGTGCCAGCAGTGGGGATGAGCAGTTCTTC
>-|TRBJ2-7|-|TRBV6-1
CASSGRVGNEQYF
TGTGCCAGCAGTGGTAGGGTAGGGAACGAGCAGTACTTC
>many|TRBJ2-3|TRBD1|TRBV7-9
CASSLPPGQLHTSTDTQYF
TGTGCCAGCAGCTTACCCCCGGGACAGCTACACACTAGCACAGATACGCAGTATTTT
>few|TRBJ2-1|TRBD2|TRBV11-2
CASSFPLLAGLSISYNEQFF
TGTGCCAGCAGCTTTCCCTTACTAGCGGGCTTGTCAATCTCCTACAATGAGCAGTTCTTC
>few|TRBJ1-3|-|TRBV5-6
CASSLVANPSSGNTIYF
TGTGCCAGCAGCTTGGTGGCGAACCCGAGCTCTGGAAACACCATATATTTT
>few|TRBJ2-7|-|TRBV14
CASSLDSYEQYF
TGTGCCAGCAGCCTTGACAGCTACGAGCAGTACTTC
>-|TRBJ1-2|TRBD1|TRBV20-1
CSAITGGWGGYTF
TGCAGTGCCATAACAGGGGGCTGGGGTGGCTACACCTTC
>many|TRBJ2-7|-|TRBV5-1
CASSLAGTDEQYF
TGCGCCAGCAGCTTGGCGGGGACGGACGAGCAGTACTTC
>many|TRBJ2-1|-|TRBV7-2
CASRRDLSYNEQFF
TGTGCCAGCAGGAGGGACTTGTCCTACAATGAGCAGTTCTTC
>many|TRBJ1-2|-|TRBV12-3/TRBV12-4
CASSSQTAVWSYGYTF
TGTGCCAGCAGTTCCCAGACGGCGGTATGGAGCTATGGCTACACCTTC
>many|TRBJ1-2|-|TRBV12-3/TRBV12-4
CASSRGIGYTF
TGTGCCAGCAGTAGGGGAATTGGCTACACCTTC
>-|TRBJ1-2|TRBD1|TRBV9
CASSVDAGQGAEGNTF
TGTGCCAGCAGCGTAGATGCGGGACAGGGGGCAGAGGGCAACACCTTC
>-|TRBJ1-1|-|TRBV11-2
CASSLGRGTTEAFF
TGTGCCAGCAGCTTAGGAAGGGGGACCACTGAAGCTTTCTTT
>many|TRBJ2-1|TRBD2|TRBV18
CASSPLGLAALQEYNEQFF
TGTGCCAGCTCACCACTGGGACTAGCGGCACTCCAGGAATACAATGAGCAGTTCTTC
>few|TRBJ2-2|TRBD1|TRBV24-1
CATSPGTGVFSTGELFF
TGTGCCACCAGCCCGGGGACAGGGGTGTTTAGCACCGGGGAGCTGTTTTTT
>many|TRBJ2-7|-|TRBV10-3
CAISAQVSYEQYF
TGTGCCATCAGTGCACAGGTCTCCTACGAGCAGTACTTC
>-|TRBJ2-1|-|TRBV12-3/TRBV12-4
CASSLTAFSYNEQFF
TGTGCCAGCAGTTTAACGGCTTTTTCCTACAATGAGCAGTTCTTC
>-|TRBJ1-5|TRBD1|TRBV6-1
CASMFGTATQPQHF
TGTGCCAGCATGTTTGGGACAGCTACTCAGCCCCAGCATTTT
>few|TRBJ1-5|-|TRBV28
CASKDNQPQHF
TGTGCCAGCAAAGACAATCAGCCCCAGCATTTT
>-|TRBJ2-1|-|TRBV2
CASRLQSSYNEQFF
TGTGCCAGCAGGTTACAAAGCTCCTACAATGAGCAGTTCTTC
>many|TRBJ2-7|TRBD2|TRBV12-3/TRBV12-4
CASSFASGRAPEQYF
TGTGCCAGCAGTTTCGCGAGCGGGAGGGCCCCCGAGCAGTACTTC
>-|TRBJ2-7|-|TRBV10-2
CASSEGSSASYEQYF
TGCGCCAGCAGTGAGGGCTCCTCGGCCTCCTACGAGCAGTACTTC
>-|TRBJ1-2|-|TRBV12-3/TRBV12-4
CASSLPGLYGYTF
TGTGCCAGCAGTTTACCAGGATTGTATGGCTACACCTTC
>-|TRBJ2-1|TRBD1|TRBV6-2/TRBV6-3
CASRSGTDVFYNEQFF
TGTGCCAGCAGATCCGGGACAGACGTCTTCTACAATGAGCAGTTCTTC
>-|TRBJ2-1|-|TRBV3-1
CASSMIDGQFF
TGTGCCAGCAGCATGATAGATGGGCAGTTCTTC
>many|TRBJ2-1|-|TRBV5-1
CASRVTSYNEQFF
TGCGCCAGCAGGGTCACCTCCTACAATGAGCAGTTCTTC
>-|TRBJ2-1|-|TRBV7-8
CASSQGEDSFRSNEQFF
TGTGCCAGCAGCCAGGGGGAGGACTCCTTTCGTTCAAATGAGCAGTTCTTC
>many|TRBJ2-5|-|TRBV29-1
CSVEDFPVEETQYF
TGCAGCGTTGAAGATTTCCCCGTGGAAGAGACCCAGTACTTC
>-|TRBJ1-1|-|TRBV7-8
CASSPRAGMNTEAFF
TGTGCCAGCAGCCCTCGGGCCGGCATGAACACTGAAGCTTTCTTT
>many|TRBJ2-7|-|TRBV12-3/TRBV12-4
CASSPLPSGEQYF
TGTGCCAGCAGTCCCCTGCCCTCAGGCGAGCAGTACTTC
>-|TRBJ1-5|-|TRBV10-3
CAISEWGSNQPQHF
TGTGCCATCAGTGAGTGGGGGTCCAATCAGCCCCAGCATTTT
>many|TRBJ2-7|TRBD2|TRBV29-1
CSVVSGRAYEQYF
TGCAGCGTTGTTAGCGGGAGGGCCTACGAGCAGTACTTC
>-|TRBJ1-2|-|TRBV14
CASSQEDRGTLYGYTF
TGTGCCAGCAGCCAAGAAGATAGGGGTACCCTCTATGGCTACACCTTC
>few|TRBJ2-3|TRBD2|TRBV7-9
CASSSPAGDGTDTQYF
TGTGCCAGCAGCTCCCCAGCGGGAGACGGCACAGATACGCAGTATTTT
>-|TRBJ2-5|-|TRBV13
CASSSPTRGQYF
TGTGCCAGCAGCTCGCCCACTAGGGGGCAGTACTTC
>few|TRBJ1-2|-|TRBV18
CASSPEGGAAGYTF
TGTGCCAGCTCACCCGAGGGAGGGGCGGCAGGCTACACCTTC